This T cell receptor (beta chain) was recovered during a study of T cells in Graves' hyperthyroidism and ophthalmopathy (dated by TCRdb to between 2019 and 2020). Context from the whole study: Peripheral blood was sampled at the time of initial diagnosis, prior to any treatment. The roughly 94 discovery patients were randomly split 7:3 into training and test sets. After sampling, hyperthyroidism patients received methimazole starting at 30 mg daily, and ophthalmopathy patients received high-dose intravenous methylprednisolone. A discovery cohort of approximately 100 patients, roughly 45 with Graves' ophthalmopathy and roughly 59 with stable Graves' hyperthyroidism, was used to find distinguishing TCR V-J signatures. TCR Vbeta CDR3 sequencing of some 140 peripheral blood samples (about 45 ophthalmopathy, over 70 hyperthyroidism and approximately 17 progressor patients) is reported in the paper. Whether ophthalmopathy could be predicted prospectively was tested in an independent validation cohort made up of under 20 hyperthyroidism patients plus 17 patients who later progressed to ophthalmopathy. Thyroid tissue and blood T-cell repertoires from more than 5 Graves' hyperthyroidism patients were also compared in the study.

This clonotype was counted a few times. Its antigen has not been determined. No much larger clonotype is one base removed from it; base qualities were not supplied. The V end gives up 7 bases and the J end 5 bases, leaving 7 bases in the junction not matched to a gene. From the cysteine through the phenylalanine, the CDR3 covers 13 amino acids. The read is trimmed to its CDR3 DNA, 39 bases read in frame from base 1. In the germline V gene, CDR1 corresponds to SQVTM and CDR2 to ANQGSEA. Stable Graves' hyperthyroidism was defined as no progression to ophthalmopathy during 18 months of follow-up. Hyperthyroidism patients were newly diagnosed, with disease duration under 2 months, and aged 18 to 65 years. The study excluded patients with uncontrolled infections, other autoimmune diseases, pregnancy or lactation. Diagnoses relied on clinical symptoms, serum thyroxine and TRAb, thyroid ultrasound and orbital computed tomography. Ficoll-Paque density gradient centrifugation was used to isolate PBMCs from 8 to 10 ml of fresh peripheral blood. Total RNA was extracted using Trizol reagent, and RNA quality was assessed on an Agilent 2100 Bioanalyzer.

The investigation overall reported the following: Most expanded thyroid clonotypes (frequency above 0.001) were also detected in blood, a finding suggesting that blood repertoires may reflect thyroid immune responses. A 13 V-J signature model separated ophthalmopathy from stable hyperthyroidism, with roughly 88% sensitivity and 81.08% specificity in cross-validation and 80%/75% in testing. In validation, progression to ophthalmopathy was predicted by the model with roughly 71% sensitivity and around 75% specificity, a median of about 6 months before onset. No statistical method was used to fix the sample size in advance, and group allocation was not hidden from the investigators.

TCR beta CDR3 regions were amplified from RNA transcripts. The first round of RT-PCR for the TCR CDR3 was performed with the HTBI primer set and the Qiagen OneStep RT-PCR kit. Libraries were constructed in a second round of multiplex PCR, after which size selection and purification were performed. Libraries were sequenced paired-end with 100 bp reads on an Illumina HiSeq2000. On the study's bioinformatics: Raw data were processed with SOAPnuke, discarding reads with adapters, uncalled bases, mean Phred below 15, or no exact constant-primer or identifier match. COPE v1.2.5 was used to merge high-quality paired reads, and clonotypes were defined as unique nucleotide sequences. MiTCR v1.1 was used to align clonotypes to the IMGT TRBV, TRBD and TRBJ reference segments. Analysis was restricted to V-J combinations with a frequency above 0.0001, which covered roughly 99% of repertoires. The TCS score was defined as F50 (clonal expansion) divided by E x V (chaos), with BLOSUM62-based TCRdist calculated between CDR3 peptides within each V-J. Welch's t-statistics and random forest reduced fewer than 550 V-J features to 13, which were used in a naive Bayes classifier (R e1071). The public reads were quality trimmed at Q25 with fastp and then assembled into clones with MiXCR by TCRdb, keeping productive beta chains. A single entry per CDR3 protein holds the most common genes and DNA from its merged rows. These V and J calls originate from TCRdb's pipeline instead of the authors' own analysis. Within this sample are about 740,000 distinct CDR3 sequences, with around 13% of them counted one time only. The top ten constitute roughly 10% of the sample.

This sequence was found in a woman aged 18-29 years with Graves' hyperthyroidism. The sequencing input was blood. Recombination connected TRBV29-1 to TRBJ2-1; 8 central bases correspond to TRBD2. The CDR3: CSATSGIHNEQFF. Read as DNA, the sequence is TGCAGCGCTACTAGCGGTATCCACAATGAGCAGTTCTTC.